The 26 T cell receptor beta chains below were found in one sample sequenced in a study of blood T cell repertoires in COVID-19. Clones were read by immunoSEQ multiplex PCR, and TCRdb kept only the in-frame ones, dropping some. The sample shows some 200,000 clones, roughly 87% of them seen only once. The material sequenced was PBMCs or T cells enriched from blood (not recorded which). The receptors were sampled from a man aged 30 to 45 in a cohort exposed to, infected with or recovered from COVID-19 (not recorded which).

The CDR3 loop reads CASSPDNSGNTIYF. Here the CDR3 DNA reads TGTGCCAGCTCACCAGACAACTCTGGAAACACCATATATTTT. The V and J genes are TRBV18 and TRBJ1-3, with no clear D. The CDR3 runs to 14 residues. V shed 2 bases and J shed 0 bases, with 5 bases lying between them. From germline, CDR1 is KGHSH and CDR2 LQKENI.

This clone was seen more than once but under ten times. The chain uses TRBV3-1 (or the pseudogene TRBV3-2) and TRBJ1-6; a possible D gene is TRBD1 (6 bases). Trimming took 4 bases from V and 5 from J, leaving 9 bases between them. This CDR3 region has 14 residues. Germline V gene sequence: CDR1 LGHDT, CDR2 YNNKEL (reference sequence). This CDR3 reads CASSPAGDNSPLHF. The CDR3 DNA follows: TGTGCCAGCAGCCCCGCAGGGGATAATTCACCCCTCCACTTT.

This chain connects TRBV27 to TRBJ1-2; D remains unclear. Trimming shortened V by 0 bases and J by 8 bases, and 16 bases separated the two germline ends. Germline V gene lookup returns CDR1 MNHEY and CDR2 SMNVEV (reference sequence). The CDR3 length is 15 residues. The CDR3 sequence: CASSLSARSGGGYTF. As DNA, the CDR3 is TGTGCCAGCAGTTTATCCGCGAGGTCTGGCGGCGGCTACACCTTC.

The table lists this clone with a few counts. The V call is TRBV27, the J call TRBJ2-7, with a weak D call TRBD1 (5 bases). The CDR3 extends over 14 amino acids. Germline CDR1 MNHEY, CDR2 SMNVEV (reference sequence). Between the trimmed V and J ends, which lost 2 bases and 6 bases, there was a span of 14 bases. CDR3 coding DNA: TGTGCCAGCAGTTTAGGACAAAGGGCTCCCGAGCAGTACTTC. It is translated as CASSLGQRAPEQYF.

To note about this clone: The sample carries other DNA sequences with the same CDR3. This chain uses TRBV9 with TRBJ2-7; 12 nucleotides agree with TRBD2. The germline V gene encodes CDR1 SGDLS and CDR2 YYNGEE. V dropped 4 bases and J dropped 3; count of bases not matched to a gene: 2. The CDR3 length is 14 residues. The CDR3 sequence: CASSPGLAGYEQYF. As DNA, the CDR3 is TGTGCCAGCAGCCCGGGACTAGCGGGCTACGAGCAGTACTTC.

This sequence joins TRBV5-8 and TRBJ2-3; the D gene is possibly TRBD2 (5 bases). V was cut by 3 bases and J by 5 bases, with 10 bases left in between. CDR1 and CDR2 (germline): SGHTS, YDEGEE. This CDR3 comprises 13 residues. CDR3 in amino acids: CASSSGERDTQYF. The CDR3 region has the DNA TGTGCCAGCAGCTCCGGGGAGAGAGATACGCAGTATTTT.

V and J are TRBV27 and TRBJ1-2; 8 nucleotides match TRBD1. V lost 2 bases and J lost 1; bases outside the gene matches: 9. Germline V lookup: CDR1 MNHEY, CDR2 SMNVEV (reference sequence). This CDR3 is 17 amino acids long. CDR3 coding DNA: TGTGCCAGCAGTTTAAAGGGGGGGGACAGGAGTAACTATGGCTACACCTTC. This gives the protein CASSLKGGDRSNYGYTF.

V usage is TRBV6-6 and J usage is TRBJ1-1; tentative D call: TRBD1 (6 bases). The CDR3 runs 14 residues. Germline V gene data show CDR1 as MNHNY and CDR2 as SVGAGI (reference sequence). V lost 10 bases to trimming and J lost 1 base, with 16 bases between them. The CDR3 nucleotides read TGTGCCATCCGATCGACAGGCCAGAACACTGAAGCTTTCTTT. It specifies CAIRSTGQNTEAFF.

The V gene is TRBV7-9, the J gene TRBJ1-1; D is unresolved. The length of the CDR3 is 17 residues. V lost 5 bases, J lost 4 bases, and 23 bases lay in between. Germline V CDR1 and CDR2: SEHNR, FQNEAQ (reference sequence). Here the CDR3 reads CASSPRLNTRPGTEAFF. The CDR3 nucleotides read TGTGCCAGCAGCCCGCGGCTGAACACAAGACCCGGCACTGAAGCTTTCTTT.

The chain links TRBV28 to TRBJ1-1; D is unresolved. The CDR3 has 13 amino acids. Germline assignment: CDR1 MDHEN and CDR2 SYDVKM. The V gene lost 3 bases and the J gene lost 4 bases, with 9 bases spanning the gap. The DNA for the CDR3 is TGTGCCAGCAGTTTCTTACTAGGCACTGAAGCTTTCTTT. As protein: CASSFLLGTEAFF. Filled out from reference TRBV28 and TRBJ1-1, the complete variable domain reads DVKVTQSSRYLVKRTGEKVFLECVQDMDHENMFWYRQDPGLGLRLIYFSYDVKMKEKGDIPEGYSVSREKKERFSLILESASTNQTSMYLCASSFLLGTEAFFGQGTRLTVV.

The chain employs TRBV28 and TRBJ2-3; D remains ambiguous. CDR1 and CDR2 (germline): MDHEN, SYDVKM. The CDR3 contains 15 residues. Trimming took 4 bases from V and 2 from J, leaving 13 bases between them. CDR3 coding DNA: TGTGCCAGCAGTTGGTCTTCGCCGGTCACAGATACGCAGTATTTT. Translation: CASSWSSPVTDTQYF.

The chain employs TRBV11-2 and TRBJ1-1, with D perhaps TRBD1 (5 bases). CDR3 size: 16 residues. Trimming took off 4 bases at V and 5 bases at J, with 20 bases between the two ends. Per germline, CDR1 SGHAT and CDR2 FQNNGV. CDR3 bases: TGTGCCAGCAGCTCCCTCAGAATAGGGGCAAAAACTGAAGCTTTCTTT. It translates to CASSSLRIGAKTEAFF.

This clone was counted between two and nine times. This chain uses TRBV29-1 with TRBJ1-1; D is uncertain. This CDR3 is 10 amino acids long. The germline V gene encodes CDR1 SQVTM and CDR2 ANQGSEA. With 4 bases removed from V and 7 bases from J, the gap between germline ends came to 7 bases. CDR3 amino acids: CSVVQFEAFF. In DNA, the CDR3 is TGCAGCGTTGTCCAGTTTGAAGCTTTCTTT. Complete variable domain (other parts from reference TRBV29-1 and TRBJ1-1): SAVISQKPSRDICQRGTSLTIQCQVDSQVTMMFWYRQQPGQSLTLIATANQGSEATYESGFVIDKFPISRPNLTFSTLTVSNMSPEDSSIYLCSVVQFEAFFGQGTRLTVV.

J is TRBJ1-1 and V is TRBV19; perhaps TRBD1 as D (5 bases). The CDR3 sequence is 14 residues long. The V end lost 6 bases, the J end lost 11 bases, and 22 bases lay between the germline ends. CDR1 is LNHDA and CDR2 is SQIVND in the germline V gene (reference sequence). For the CDR3, the DNA is TGTGCCAGTAGGAACCGACAGAGGAATGGTTGGGCTTTCTTT. This codes for CASRNRQRNGWAFF.

The rearrangement joins TRBV9 to TRBJ2-7, with unresolved D. The CDR3 sequence is 15 residues long. V gave up 0 bases and J gave up 3 bases, with 13 bases separating them. Germline CDR1 SGDLS, CDR2 YYNGEE. The CDR3 nucleotides read TGTGCCAGCAGCGTAGGTGGTTCCCCTAACTACGAGCAGTACTTC. It is translated as CASSVGGSPNYEQYF.

This chain's CDR3 is CATSDPTRREQFF. The CDR3, as DNA: TGTGCCACCAGTGATCCCACACGTCGTGAGCAGTTCTTC. The V and J genes are TRBV24-1 and TRBJ2-1; the D is unclear. Germline V CDR1 and CDR2: KGHDR, SFDVKD. V gave up 3 bases and J gave up 9 bases, with 11 bases separating them. This CDR3 contains 13 residues.

This sequence joins TRBV28 and TRBJ2-7, with D possibly TRBD2 on 6 matching bases. Between the trimmed V and J ends, which lost 7 bases and 4 bases, there was a span of 14 bases. Germline assignment: CDR1 MDHEN and CDR2 SYDVKM. CDR3 length equals 13 residues. The chain's CDR3 is CASTLDGGYEQYF. For the CDR3, the DNA is TGTGCCAGCACCCTCGATGGGGGGTACGAGCAGTACTTC.

This clone has a handful of counts. V gene TRBV7-6 combines with J gene TRBJ1-1; D is perhaps TRBD1 (5 bases). V was shortened by 8 bases and J by 5 bases, with 18 bases between the two germline ends. The germline V gene has CDR1 SGHVS and CDR2 FNYEAQ. The CDR3 covers 14 residues. In nucleotides, the CDR3 is TGTGCCAGCTCCCTCAGGGAGGGTCGGACTGAAGCTTTCTTT. Protein product: CASSLREGRTEAFF.

The CDR3 protein is CASRSDFGGPGELFF. As DNA, the CDR3 is TGTGCCAGCCGTTCCGATTTCGGGGGACCCGGGGAGCTGTTTTTT. This chain connects TRBV2 to TRBJ2-2; D possibly corresponds to TRBD2 (6 bases). This CDR3 is built from 15 residues. The germline CDR1 and CDR2 sequences are SNHLY and FYNNEI. V was clipped by 8 bases and J by 6 bases, with 19 bases between them.

The chain links TRBV18 to TRBJ2-2; the match to TRBD1 covers 9 bases. The CDR3 spans 19 residues. The germline V gene encodes CDR1 KGHSH and CDR2 LQKENI. V trimming: 4 bases; J trimming: 0 bases; junction bases outside the gene matches: 12. The CDR3 DNA is TGTGCCAGCTCACGCTCCCGGACGGGGACAGGGCCGAACACCGGGGAGCTGTTTTTT. Amino acid sequence: CASSRSRTGTGPNTGELFF. Based on the CDR3 plus reference TRBV18 and TRBJ2-2, the full variable domain is NAGVMQNPRHLVRRRGQEARLRCSPMKGHSHVYWYRQLPEEGLKFMVYLQKENIIDESGMPKERFSAEFPKEGPSILRIQQVVRGDSAAYFCASSRSRTGTGPNTGELFFGEGSRLTVL.

V gene TRBV7-8 combines with J gene TRBJ1-1; D uncertain. V was shortened by 2 bases and J by 4 bases, with 11 bases between the two germline ends. The CDR3 is made up of 14 amino acids. Germline V lookup: CDR1 SGHVS, CDR2 FQNEAQ. The CDR3 nucleotides are TGTGCCAGCAGCTTAATACATGCTGGCACTGAAGCTTTCTTT. This translates into CASSLIHAGTEAFF.

V and J are TRBV9 and TRBJ2-7; weak D call: TRBD2 (6 bases). The V end was cut by 4 bases, the J end by 0 bases, with 14 bases between. Germline V lookup: CDR1 SGDLS, CDR2 YYNGEE. CDR3 length equals 15 residues. The CDR3 DNA reads as TGTGCCAGCAGCTCGGTGGGTAGCGGCTCCTACGAGCAGTACTTC. It yields the protein CASSSVGSGSYEQYF.

The chain uses TRBV5-4 and TRBJ2-6, with D possibly TRBD1 on 6 matching bases. The germline V gene encodes CDR1 SGHNT and CDR2 YYREEE (reference sequence). CDR3 length: 18 residues. V shed 3 bases and J shed 0 bases, with 16 bases lying between them. The CDR3 nucleotides read TGTGCCAGCAGCTGGGGGACACGGACGCCCTCTGGGGCCAACGTCCTGACTTTC. This gives the protein CASSWGTRTPSGANVLTF. The full variable domain, in which reference TRBV5-4 and TRBJ2-6 provide the parts outside the CDR3, is ETGVTQSPTHLIKTRGQQVTLRCSSQSGHNTVSWYQQALGQGPQFIFQYYREEENGRGNFPPRFSGLQFPNYSSELNVNALELDDSALYLCASSWGTRTPSGANVLTFGAGSRLTVL.

The V gene is TRBV18, the J gene TRBJ1-1, with D perhaps matching TRBD1 (5 bases). V was trimmed by 3 bases and J by 4 bases, leaving 15 bases between them. Per the germline V gene, CDR1 is KGHSH and CDR2 is LQKENI. The CDR3 totals 15 residues. In nucleotides, the CDR3 is TGTGCCAGCTCACCTTTCAGCGGGACGGGCACTGAAGCTTTCTTT. This sequence encodes CASSPFSGTGTEAFF.

Only one count was recorded for this clone. The rearrangement uses TRBV7-2 and TRBJ1-1; 9 bases match TRBD1. V was pared by 0 bases and J by 4 bases, with 0 bases of the junction left unmatched. The CDR3 is 14 residues long. Germline V gene sequence: CDR1 SGHTA, CDR2 FQGNSA. In nucleotides, the CDR3 is TGTGCCAGCAGCTTAGCGGACAGGGGCACTGAAGCTTTCTTT. Amino acid sequence: CASSLADRGTEAFF.

The chain employs TRBV28 and TRBJ2-2; possibly TRBD1 for D (6 bases). The V and J ends lost 3 bases and 5 bases respectively, with 10 bases between them. CDR1 and CDR2 (germline): MDHEN, SYDVKM. The CDR3 covers 14 residues. Here the CDR3 reads CASSFYRATGELFF. Here the CDR3 DNA reads TGTGCCAGCAGTTTCTACAGGGCTACCGGGGAGCTGTTTTTT.